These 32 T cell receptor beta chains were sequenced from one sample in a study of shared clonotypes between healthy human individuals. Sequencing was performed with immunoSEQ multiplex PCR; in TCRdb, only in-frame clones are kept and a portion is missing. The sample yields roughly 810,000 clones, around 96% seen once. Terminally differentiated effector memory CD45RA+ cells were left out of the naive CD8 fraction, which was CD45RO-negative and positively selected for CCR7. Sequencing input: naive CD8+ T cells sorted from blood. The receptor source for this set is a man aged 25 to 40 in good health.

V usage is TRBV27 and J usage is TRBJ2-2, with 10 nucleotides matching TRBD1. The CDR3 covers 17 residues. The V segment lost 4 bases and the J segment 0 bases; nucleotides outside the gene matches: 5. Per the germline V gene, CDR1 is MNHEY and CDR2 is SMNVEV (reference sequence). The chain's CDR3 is CASSYLGTGANTGELFF. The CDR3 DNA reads TGTGCCAGCAGTTATCTAGGGACAGGGGCGAACACCGGGGAGCTGTTTTTT.

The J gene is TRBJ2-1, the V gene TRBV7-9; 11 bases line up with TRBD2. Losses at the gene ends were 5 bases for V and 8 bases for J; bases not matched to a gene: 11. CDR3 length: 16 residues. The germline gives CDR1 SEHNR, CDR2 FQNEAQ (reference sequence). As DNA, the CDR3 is TGTGCCAGCAGCCACTCCACGGGACTAGCGGTAGATGAGCAGTTCTTC. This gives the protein CASSHSTGLAVDEQFF.

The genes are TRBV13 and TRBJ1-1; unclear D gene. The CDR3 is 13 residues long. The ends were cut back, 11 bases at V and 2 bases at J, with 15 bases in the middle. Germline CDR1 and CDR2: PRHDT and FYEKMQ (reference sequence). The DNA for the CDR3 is TGTGCCTGCAACCGGGTCCAAAACACTGAAGCTTTCTTT. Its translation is CACNRVQNTEAFF.

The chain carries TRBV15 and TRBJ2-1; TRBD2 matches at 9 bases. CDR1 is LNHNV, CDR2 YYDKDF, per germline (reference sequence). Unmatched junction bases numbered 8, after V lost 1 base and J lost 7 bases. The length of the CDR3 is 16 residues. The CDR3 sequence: CATSRAGTSLRNEQFF. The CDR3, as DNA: TGTGCCACCAGCAGAGCTGGGACTAGCCTTAGGAATGAGCAGTTCTTC.

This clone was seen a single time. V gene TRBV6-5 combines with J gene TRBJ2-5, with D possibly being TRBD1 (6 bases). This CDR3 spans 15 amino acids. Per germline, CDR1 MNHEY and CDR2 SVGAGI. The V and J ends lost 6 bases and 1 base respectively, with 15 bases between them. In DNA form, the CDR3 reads TGTGCCAGCAGCCCCAGGGGACGTTTCCAAGAGACCCAGTACTTC. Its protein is CASSPRGRFQETQYF.

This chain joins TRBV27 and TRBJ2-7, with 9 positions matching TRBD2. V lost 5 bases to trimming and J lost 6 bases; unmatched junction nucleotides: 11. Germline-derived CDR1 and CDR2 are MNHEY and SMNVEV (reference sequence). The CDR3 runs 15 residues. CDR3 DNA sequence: TGTGCCAGCAGTCCTCGCATTAGCGGGAGCTCCGAGCAGTACTTC. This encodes CASSPRISGSSEQYF.

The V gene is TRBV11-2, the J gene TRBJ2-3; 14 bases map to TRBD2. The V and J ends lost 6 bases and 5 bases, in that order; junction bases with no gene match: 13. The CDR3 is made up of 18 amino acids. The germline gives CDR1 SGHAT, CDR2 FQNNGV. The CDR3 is CASRGGLAGGRRGDTQYF. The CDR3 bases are TGTGCCAGCAGGGGCGGACTAGCGGGAGGAAGAAGGGGAGATACGCAGTATTTT.

CDR3 loop: CASQGLASYNEQFF. In DNA, the CDR3 is TGTGCCAGCCAAGGACTAGCCTCCTACAATGAGCAGTTCTTC. The chain links TRBV27 to TRBJ2-1, with TRBD2 matching over 8 bases. Germline V gene sequence: CDR1 MNHEY, CDR2 SMNVEV (reference sequence). The junction had 3 bases not matched to a gene; V was cut back by 8 bases and J by 0 bases. The CDR3 spans 14 residues.

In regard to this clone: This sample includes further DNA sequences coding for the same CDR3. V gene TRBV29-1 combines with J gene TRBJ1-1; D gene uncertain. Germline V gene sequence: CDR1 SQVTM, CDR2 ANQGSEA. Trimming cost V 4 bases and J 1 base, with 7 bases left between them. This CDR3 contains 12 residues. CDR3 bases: TGCAGCGTTGTAGGAGCGAACACTGAAGCTTTCTTT. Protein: CSVVGANTEAFF.

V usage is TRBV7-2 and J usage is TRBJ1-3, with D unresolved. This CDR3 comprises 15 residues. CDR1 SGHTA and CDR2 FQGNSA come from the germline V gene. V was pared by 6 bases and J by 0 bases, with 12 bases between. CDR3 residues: CASRTDPLSGNTIYF. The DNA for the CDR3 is TGTGCCAGCAGGACGGACCCGCTCTCTGGAAACACCATATATTTT.

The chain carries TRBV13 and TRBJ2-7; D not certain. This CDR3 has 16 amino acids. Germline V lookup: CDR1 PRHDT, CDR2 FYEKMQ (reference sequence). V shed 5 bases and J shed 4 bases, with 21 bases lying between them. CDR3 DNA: TGTGCCAGCAGCCAAATTGCAGGAGTCGGTGTGTACGAGCAGTACTTC. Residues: CASSQIAGVGVYEQYF.

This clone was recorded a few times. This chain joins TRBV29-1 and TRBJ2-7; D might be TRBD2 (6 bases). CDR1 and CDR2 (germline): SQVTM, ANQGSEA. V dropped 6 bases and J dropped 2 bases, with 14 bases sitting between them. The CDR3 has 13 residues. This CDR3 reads CSVIGGNTYEQYF. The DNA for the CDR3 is TGCAGCGTCATCGGGGGTAACACCTACGAGCAGTACTTC.

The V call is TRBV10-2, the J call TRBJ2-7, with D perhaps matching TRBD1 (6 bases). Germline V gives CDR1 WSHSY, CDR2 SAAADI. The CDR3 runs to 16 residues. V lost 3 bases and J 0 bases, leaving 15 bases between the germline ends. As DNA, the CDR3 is TGCGCCAGCAGTGACCCAGACAGGAGTAGCTCCTACGAGCAGTACTTC. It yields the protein CASSDPDRSSSYEQYF.

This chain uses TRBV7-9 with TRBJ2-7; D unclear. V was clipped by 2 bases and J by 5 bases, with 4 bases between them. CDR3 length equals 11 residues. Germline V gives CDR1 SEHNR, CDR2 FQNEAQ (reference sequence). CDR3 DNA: TGTGCCAGCAGCTTACTTGACGAGCAGTACTTC. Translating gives CASSLLDEQYF.

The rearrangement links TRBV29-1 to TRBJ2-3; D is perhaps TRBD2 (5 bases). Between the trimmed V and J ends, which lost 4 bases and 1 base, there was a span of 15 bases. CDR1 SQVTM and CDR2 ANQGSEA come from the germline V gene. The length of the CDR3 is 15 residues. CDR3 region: CSVVPLAVGTDTQYF. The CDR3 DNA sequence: TGCAGCGTTGTTCCCCTAGCAGTCGGCACAGATACGCAGTATTTT.

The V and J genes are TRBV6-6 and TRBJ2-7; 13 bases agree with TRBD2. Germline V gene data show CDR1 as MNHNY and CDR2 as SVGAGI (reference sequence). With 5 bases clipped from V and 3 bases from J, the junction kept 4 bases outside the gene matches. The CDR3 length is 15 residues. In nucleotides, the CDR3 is TGTGCCAGCAGTCACCGGACTAGCGGGAGCTACGAGCAGTACTTC. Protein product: CASSHRTSGSYEQYF.

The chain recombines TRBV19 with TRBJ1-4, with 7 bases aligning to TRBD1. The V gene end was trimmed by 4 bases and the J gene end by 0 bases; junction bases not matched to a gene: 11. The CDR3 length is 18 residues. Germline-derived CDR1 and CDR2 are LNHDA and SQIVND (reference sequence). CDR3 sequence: CASSTTGAEVPTNEKLFF. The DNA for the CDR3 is TGTGCCAGTAGTACAACAGGGGCGGAGGTACCAACTAATGAAAAACTGTTTTTT.

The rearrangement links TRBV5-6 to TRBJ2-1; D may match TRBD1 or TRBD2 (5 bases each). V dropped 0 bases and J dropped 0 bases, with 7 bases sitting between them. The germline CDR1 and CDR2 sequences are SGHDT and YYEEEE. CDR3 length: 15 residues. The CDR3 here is CASSLAGTSYNEQFF. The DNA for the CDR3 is TGTGCCAGCAGCTTGGCAGGGACCTCCTACAATGAGCAGTTCTTC.

The CDR3 DNA follows: TGTGCCAGCAGCCCGGAGCGGACAGGGTATTTCAATGAGCAGTTCTTC. Translating gives CASSPERTGYFNEQFF. The chain links TRBV7-2 to TRBJ2-1, with 8 bases identical to TRBD1. Trimming removed 5 bases from V and 6 bases from J; junction bases left unmatched: 12. CDR3 length: 16 amino acids. From germline, CDR1 is SGHTA and CDR2 FQGNSA.

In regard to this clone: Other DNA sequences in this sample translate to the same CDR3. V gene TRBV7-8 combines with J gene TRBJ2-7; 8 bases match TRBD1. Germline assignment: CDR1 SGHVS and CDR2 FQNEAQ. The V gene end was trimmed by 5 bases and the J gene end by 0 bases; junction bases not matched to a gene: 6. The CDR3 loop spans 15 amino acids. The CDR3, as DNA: TGTGCCAGCAGCCCAAGGACAGGGAGCTCCTACGAGCAGTACTTC. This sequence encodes CASSPRTGSSYEQYF.

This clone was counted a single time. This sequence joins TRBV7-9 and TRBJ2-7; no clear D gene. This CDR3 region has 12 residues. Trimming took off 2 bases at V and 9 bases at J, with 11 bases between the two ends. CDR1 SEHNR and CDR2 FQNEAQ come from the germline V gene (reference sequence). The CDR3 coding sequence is TGTGCCAGCAGCTTACAGCCCCTGGGGCAGTACTTC. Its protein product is CASSLQPLGQYF.

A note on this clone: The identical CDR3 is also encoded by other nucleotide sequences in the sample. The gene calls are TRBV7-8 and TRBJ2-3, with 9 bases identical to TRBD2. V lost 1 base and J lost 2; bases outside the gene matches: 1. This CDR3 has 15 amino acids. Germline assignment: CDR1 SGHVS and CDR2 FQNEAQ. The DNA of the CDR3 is TGTGCCAGCAGCTTAGTAGCGGGAGACACAGATACGCAGTATTTT. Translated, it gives CASSLVAGDTDTQYF. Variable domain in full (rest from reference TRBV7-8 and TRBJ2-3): GAGVSQSPRYKVAKRGQDVALRCDPISGHVSLFWYQQALGQGPEFLTYFQNEAQLDKSGLPSDRFFAERPEGSVSTLKIQRTQQEDSAVYLCASSLVAGDTDTQYFGPGTRLTVL.

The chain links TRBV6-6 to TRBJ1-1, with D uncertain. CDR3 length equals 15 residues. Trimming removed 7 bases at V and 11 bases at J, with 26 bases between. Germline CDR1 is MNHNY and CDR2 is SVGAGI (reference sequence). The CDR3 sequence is CASTYVGVGQELAFF. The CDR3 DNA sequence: TGTGCCAGCACCTACGTAGGAGTAGGGCAGGAGTTGGCTTTCTTT.

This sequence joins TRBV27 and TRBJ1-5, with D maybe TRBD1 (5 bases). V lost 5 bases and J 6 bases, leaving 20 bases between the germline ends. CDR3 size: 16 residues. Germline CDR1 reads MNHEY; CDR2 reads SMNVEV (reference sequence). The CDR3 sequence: CASSPGGSGSGQPQHF. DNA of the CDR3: TGTGCCAGCAGTCCCGGGGGTTCAGGGTCGGGTCAGCCCCAGCATTTT.

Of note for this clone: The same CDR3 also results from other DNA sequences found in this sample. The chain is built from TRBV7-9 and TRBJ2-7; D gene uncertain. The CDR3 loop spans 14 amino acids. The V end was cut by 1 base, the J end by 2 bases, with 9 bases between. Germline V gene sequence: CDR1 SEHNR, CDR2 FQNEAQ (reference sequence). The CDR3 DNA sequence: TGTGCCAGCAGCTTAGTAGGAGCACCCTACGAGCAGTACTTC. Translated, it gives CASSLVGAPYEQYF.

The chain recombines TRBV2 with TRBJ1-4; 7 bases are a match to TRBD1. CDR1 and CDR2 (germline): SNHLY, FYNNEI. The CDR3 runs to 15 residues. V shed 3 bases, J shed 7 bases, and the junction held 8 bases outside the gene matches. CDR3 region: CASSDLGQGGEKLFF. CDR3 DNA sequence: TGTGCCAGCAGTGACCTTGGCCAGGGGGGTGAAAAACTGTTTTTT.

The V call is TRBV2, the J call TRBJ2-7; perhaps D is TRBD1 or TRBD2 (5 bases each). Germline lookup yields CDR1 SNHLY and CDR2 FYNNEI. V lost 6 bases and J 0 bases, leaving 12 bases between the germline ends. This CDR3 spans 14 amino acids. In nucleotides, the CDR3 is TGTGCCAGCAGAAACCGGGACCACTCCTACGAGCAGTACTTC. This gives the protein CASRNRDHSYEQYF.

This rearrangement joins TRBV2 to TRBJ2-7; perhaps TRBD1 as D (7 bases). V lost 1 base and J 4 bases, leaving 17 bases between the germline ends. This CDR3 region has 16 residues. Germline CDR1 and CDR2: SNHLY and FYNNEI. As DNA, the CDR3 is TGTGCCAGCAGTGAAGGGCCCTCAGGGGGGCTATACGAGCAGTACTTC. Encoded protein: CASSEGPSGGLYEQYF.

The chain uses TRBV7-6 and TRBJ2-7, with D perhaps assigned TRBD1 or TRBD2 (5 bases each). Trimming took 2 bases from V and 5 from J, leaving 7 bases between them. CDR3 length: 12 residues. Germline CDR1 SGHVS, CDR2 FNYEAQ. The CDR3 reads CASSLQGDEQYF. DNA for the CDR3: TGTGCCAGCAGCTTACAGGGAGACGAGCAGTACTTC.

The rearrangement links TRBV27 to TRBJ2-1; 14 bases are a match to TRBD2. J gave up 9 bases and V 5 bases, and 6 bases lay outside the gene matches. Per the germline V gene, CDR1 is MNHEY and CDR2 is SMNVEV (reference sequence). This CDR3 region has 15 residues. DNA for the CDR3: TGTGCCAGCAGTGACGGGACTAGCGGGAGAAGTGAGCAGTTCTTC. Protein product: CASSDGTSGRSEQFF.

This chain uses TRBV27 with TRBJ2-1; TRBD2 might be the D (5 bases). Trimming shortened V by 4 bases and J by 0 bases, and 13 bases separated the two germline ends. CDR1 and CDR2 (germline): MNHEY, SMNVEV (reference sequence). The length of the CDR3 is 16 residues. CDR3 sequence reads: CASSSRAASSYNEQFF. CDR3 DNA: TGTGCCAGCAGTTCCCGAGCGGCTAGCTCCTACAATGAGCAGTTCTTC.

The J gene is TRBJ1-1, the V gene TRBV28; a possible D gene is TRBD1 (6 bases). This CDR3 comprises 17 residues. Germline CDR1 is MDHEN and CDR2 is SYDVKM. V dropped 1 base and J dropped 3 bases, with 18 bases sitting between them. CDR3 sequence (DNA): TGTGCCAGCAGTTTATATATGGGGGGGGCGACGTACACTGAAGCTTTCTTT. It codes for CASSLYMGGATYTEAFF.